The T cell receptor (beta chain) described here comes from a study of OX40 agonist ivuxolimab in advanced cancers. Across the study: Patients were treated with intravenous ivuxolimab, dosed at 0.01 to 10 mg/kg and infused every 2 weeks. Study results and caveats: On average, CD8+ T cells had more expanded clones than CD4+.

Clones were read by immunoSEQ multiplex PCR, and TCRdb kept only the in-frame ones, dropping some. This table holds about 48,000 clones, nearly 85% found once. The V gene lost 2 bases and the J gene lost 7 bases, with 10 bases spanning the gap. Germline CDR1 and CDR2: SGHDT and YYEEEE. This CDR3 has 12 amino acids. In the case of this clone: Its antigen is undetermined.

This rearrangement joins TRBV5-6 to TRBJ2-7; no reliable D call. The source material was CD4+ or CD8+ T cells sorted from blood, sampled in a trial of the OX40 agonist ivuxolimab. The receptor's source is an adult with an advanced solid tumor such as melanoma, head and neck, liver or kidney cancer. In DNA form, the CDR3 reads TGTGCCAGCAGCTTTTGGGGAAGGGAGCAGTACTTC. As protein: CASSFWGREQYF.